Following are 30 T cell receptor beta chains from one sample sequenced in a study of tumor and adjacent non-tumor tissue in lung cancer. Three rounds of nested PCR, following a modified ARM-PCR protocol, produced the TCRbeta library. TCRdb ran MiXCR on the multiplex PCR reads and lists one entry per CDR3 protein. The sample comprises 98,000 or so distinct CDR3 sequences, 80% of which are singletons, and about 29% rests with the top ten. The template was RNA from unsorted bulk tissue. The normal lung tissue was taken more than 3 cm from the tumor edge. The sequenced material came from distant non-tumor lung tissue. The receptors here all came from a man aged 55-75 years with small cell lung cancer.

The V and J genes are TRBV6-2 or TRBV6-3 and TRBJ2-1, with TRBD2 matching over 7 bases. The CDR3 totals 15 residues. In germline, CDR1 is MNHEY, CDR2 SVGEGT. The CDR3 sequence is CDGSYLAGVGGEQFF. The CDR3 bases are TGTGACGGCAGTTACCTCGCCGGTGTCGGGGGGGAGCAGTTCTTC.

Regarding this clonotype: A read error may account for a junction end that differs from germline. The genes are TRBV20-1 and TRBJ2-1; TRBD2 matches at 10 bases. Germline assignment: CDR1 DFQATT and CDR2 SNEGSKA (reference sequence). This CDR3 spans 15 amino acids. The chain's CDR3 is CSGRDKLAGASEQFF. CDR3 DNA sequence: TGTAGTGGTAGAGACAAGCTAGCGGGAGCCAGTGAGCAGTTCTTC.

This sequence joins TRBV10-3 and TRBJ2-1; D ambiguous. The CDR3 covers 12 residues. The ends were cut back, 7 bases at V and 8 bases at J, with 12 bases in the middle. CDR1 is ENHRY and CDR2 is SYGVKD in the germline V gene. CDR3 protein: CAITGVADEQFF. CDR3 sequence (DNA): TGTGCCATCACTGGAGTGGCAGATGAGCAGTTCTTC.

The chain employs TRBV11-1 and TRBJ2-1; TRBD2 is a possible D gene (6 bases). CDR3 length equals 19 residues. Trimming removed 5 bases from V and 16 bases from J, with 39 bases in between. Germline-derived CDR1 and CDR2 are SGHAT and FQDESV (reference sequence). The CDR3 DNA is TGTGCCAGCAGCGTTAGCGGACTGGCGGAGGGGAGCTCCTACAATGAACATTTCTTC. This translates into CASSVSGLAEGSSYNEHFF.

Remarks on this clonotype: Its ends do not fully match the called genes, so a read error is possible. The chain is built from TRBV12-3 or TRBV12-4 and TRBJ2-5, with D unclear. The CDR3 sequence is 13 residues long. CDR3 in amino acids: CASSLSPGETQHF. In DNA form, the CDR3 reads TGTGCAAGCAGTTTATCGCCTGGAGAGACCCAGCACTTC.

In nucleotides, the CDR3 is TGTGCCAGCACCTCAATCGGTGTCGGGGACATGGGTAACGCGCAGTACTTC. This encodes CASTSIGVGDMGNAQYF. The chain has TRBV5-5 and TRBJ2-7, with a tentative D call TRBD1 (6 bases). The V end lost 6 bases, the J end lost 9 bases, and 31 bases lay between the germline ends. Germline V gene sequence: CDR1 SGHKS, CDR2 YYEKEE (reference sequence). CDR3 length: 17 amino acids.

On this clonotype itself: Lacking the conserved final phenylalanine or tryptophan, this CDR3 likely reflects a read error. The chain is built from TRBV10-2 and TRBJ2-3, with D perhaps TRBD1 or TRBD2 (5 bases each). The CDR3 is 17 residues long. The V end was cut by 0 bases, the J end by 0 bases, with 13 bases between. Looked up from germline, CDR1 is WSHSY and CDR2 is SAAADI. In DNA, the CDR3 is TGCGCCAGCAGTGAGTCTCGAGTGGGGGAGAGCACAGATACGCAGTATTAT. This encodes CASSESRVGESTDTQYY.

A remark on this clonotype: The CDR3 end shows no conserved phenylalanine or tryptophan, and so a read error is likely. The CDR3 here is CAISVREETQYL. Here the CDR3 DNA reads TGTGCCATCAGTGTCAGGGAAGAGACCCAGTACCTC. The rearrangement joins TRBV10-3 to TRBJ2-5, with D perhaps matching TRBD1 (5 bases). The V end was cut by 4 bases, the J end by 3 bases, with 6 bases between. Germline loops: CDR1 ENHRY, CDR2 SYGVKD. The CDR3 extends over 12 amino acids.

As regards this clonotype: Germline is not matched at one junction end, which may reflect a read error. This CDR3 reads CVSNSPDRGGLYEQYF. CDR3 DNA sequence: TGTGTCAGCAACTCGCCTGATCGCGGGGGGCTCTACGAGCAGTACTTC. The rearrangement joins TRBV11-3 to TRBJ2-7, with 8 bases aligning to TRBD2. This CDR3 has 16 amino acids. Germline V gene data show CDR1 as SGHNT and CDR2 as YENEEA.

Turning to this clonotype: At one end the junction does not follow the germline gene, possibly because of a read error. The chain has TRBV11-1 and TRBJ2-7; D is unclear. This CDR3 has 11 amino acids. Germline V lookup: CDR1 SGHAT, CDR2 FQDESV (reference sequence). CDR3 nucleotides: TGTGCCGGCAGCCTAGGTGAGGAGCAGCACTTC. It encodes CAGSLGEEQHF. The entire variable domain, with the rest obtained from reference TRBV11-1 and TRBJ2-7, is as follows: EAEVAQSPRYKITEKSQAVAFWCDPISGHATLYWYRQILGQGPELLVQFQDESVVDDSQLPKDRFSAERLKGVDSTLKIQPAELGDSAMYLCAGSLGEEQHFGPGTRLTVT.

With regard to this clonotype: With a much larger clone just one base away, this may be a read error. The CDR3 region has the DNA TGTGCCAGCAGGGAGGGATACTACAATAAGCAGTTCTTC. Protein product: CASREGYYNKQFF. V is TRBV28 and J is TRBJ2-1, with a tentative D call TRBD2 (6 bases). CDR1 and CDR2 from the germline V gene are MDHEN and SYDVKM. CDR3 length: 13 residues.

This clonotype was counted at least ten times. This sequence joins TRBV10-3 and TRBJ1-4; 9 nucleotides line up with TRBD1. Germline V gene data show CDR1 as ENHRY and CDR2 as SYGVKD. Germline trimming cut 9 bases from V and 8 bases from J; bases unmatched to any gene: 10. CDR3 length: 14 amino acids. For the CDR3, the DNA is TGTGCCATTCTGGGACAGGGAGAGAGGGAAAAACTGTTTTTT. It codes for CAILGQGEREKLFF.

Note on this clonotype: The germline gene is not matched at one end of the junction; a read error may be the cause. The chain is built from TRBV5-4 and TRBJ2-5; 12 nucleotides agree with TRBD1. This CDR3 contains 17 residues. The germline gives CDR1 SGHNT, CDR2 YYREEE (reference sequence). The CDR3 reads CARSLTSGQGAAETPYF. The CDR3 nucleotides are TGTGCCAGGAGCTTGACTTCGGGACAGGGGGCGGCAGAGACCCCGTACTTC.

The V gene is TRBV28, the J gene TRBJ2-7, with D possibly called TRBD1 or TRBD2 (6 bases each). CDR1 is MDHEN, CDR2 SYDVKM, per germline. CDR3 length: 14 amino acids. V lost 5 bases and J lost 7, with 18 bases in between. This CDR3 is CASSLRGTLYEQYF. CDR3 DNA sequence: TGTGCCAGCAGTCTAAGGGGGACTCTCTATGAGCAGTACTTC.

Remarks on this clonotype: Since the CDR3 does not end with the conserved phenylalanine or tryptophan, this likely comes from a read error. The CDR3: CANQKRQGDNGQFL. The CDR3 region has the DNA TGTGCCAATCAGAAGCGGCAGGGCGACAATGGGCAGTTCCTC. The genes are TRBV11-2 and TRBJ2-1; either TRBD1 or TRBD2 may supply D (5 bases each). This CDR3 region has 14 residues. Per the germline V gene, CDR1 is SGHAT and CDR2 is FQNNGV.

Note on this clonotype: It may be a read error: a sequence one base away is much more abundant. J is TRBJ2-1 and V is TRBV7-8; 8 bases agree with TRBD1. The CDR3 covers 13 residues. Germline V gene sequence: CDR1 SGHVS, CDR2 FQNEAQ. The CDR3 sequence is CTSSSQGAGEQFF. The CDR3 coding sequence is TGTACCAGCAGCTCGCAGGGGGCTGGTGAGCAGTTCTTC.

Comment on this clonotype: Sequence at one end of the junction differs from germline and may be a read error. This chain links TRBV6-2 or TRBV6-3 with TRBJ1-1; D gene ambiguous. The germline V gene has CDR1 MNHEY and CDR2 SVGEGT. CDR3 length equals 19 residues. The CDR3 loop is CASSYDRELLVDVHTEAFF. The CDR3, as DNA: TGTGCCAGCAGTTACGATAGGGAGCTTTTAGTGGACGTACACACCGAAGCTTTCTTT.

Comments on this clonotype: A read error may account for a junction end that differs from germline. This sequence joins TRBV11-2 and TRBJ2-1; D is tentatively TRBD1 or TRBD2 (5 bases each). Germline V gene lookup returns CDR1 SGHAT and CDR2 FQNNGV. This CDR3 spans 14 amino acids. This chain's CDR3 is CASILQEAYKEQFF. CDR3 nucleotides: TGTGCCAGCATTCTACAGGAGGCTTACAAAGAGCAGTTCTTC.

Concerning this clonotype: An end of the junction does not agree with germline; a read error may underlie this. The chain recombines TRBV4-1 with TRBJ1-2; D remains ambiguous. The length of the CDR3 is 16 residues. Germline-derived CDR1 and CDR2 are MGHRA and YSYEKL. Written as DNA, the CDR3 is TGCGCCAGCAGCCAAGTACCAACAGTGGGCAGGAATGGCTACATCTTC. The encoded protein is CASSQVPTVGRNGYIF.

Points on this clonotype: A much larger clonotype is one base distant, so this may be a read error. J is TRBJ2-3 and V is TRBV7-8; D possibly corresponds to TRBD1 (6 bases). The CDR3 extends over 15 amino acids. CDR1 is SGHVS and CDR2 is FQNEAQ in the germline V gene. Deletions cut 4 bases from V and 5 bases from J, with 16 bases between. In DNA form, the CDR3 reads TGTGCCAGCAGCTCGGGACAAAAAAGGGAAGATACGCAGTATTTT. It encodes CASSSGQKREDTQYF. Full variable domain (remainder filled in from reference TRBV7-8 and TRBJ2-3): GAGVSQSPRYKVAKRGQDVALRCDPISGHVSLFWYQQALGQGPEFLTYFQNEAQLDKSGLPSDRFFAERPEGSVSTLKIQRTQQEDSAVYLCASSSGQKREDTQYFGPGTRLTVL.

Points on this clonotype: Its ends do not fully match the called genes, so a read error is possible. This chain links TRBV6-1 with TRBJ2-2; TRBD1 matches at 7 bases. CDR3 length equals 15 residues. Germline CDR1 is MNHNS and CDR2 is SASEGT. The CDR3 bases are TGCACCAGCAGTGCCTCAGGCGAGGGGGCCAGGGAACTGTTTTTT. Its translation is CTSSASGEGARELFF.

For this clonotype: Here the CDR3 omits its conserved ending phenylalanine or tryptophan, so a read error is the likely source. The rearrangement joins TRBV20-1 to TRBJ1-6; 7 bases align to TRBD1. Germline assignment: CDR1 DFQATT and CDR2 SNEGSKA (reference sequence). The CDR3 spans 16 residues. The CDR3 bases are TGTAGTGCTAGAGCCCCCCCGGGGACAGCCGGGTCACCCCTCCACATT. This sequence encodes CSARAPPGTAGSPLHI.

The rearrangement links TRBV14 to TRBJ2-7; 8 nucleotides align to TRBD2. With 3 bases clipped from V and 0 bases from J, the junction kept 4 bases outside the gene matches. Germline V gene sequence: CDR1 SGHDN, CDR2 FVKESK. This CDR3 has 15 residues. The CDR3 coding sequence is TGTGCCAGCAGCCACACTAGCGGACTCTCCTACGAGCAGTACGTC. Translation: CASSHTSGLSYEQYV.

This chain connects TRBV12-3 or TRBV12-4 to TRBJ2-1, with 9 bases lining up with TRBD1. J lost 6 bases, V lost 10 bases, and 13 bases had no gene match. CDR3 size: 15 residues. The CDR3 coding sequence is TGTGCCAATACCATCCGGGACAGGGTCGGCAATGAGCAGTTCTTC. Translation gives CANTIRDRVGNEQFF.

The chain carries TRBV4-1 and TRBJ2-7, with a weak D call TRBD2 (5 bases). Per the germline V gene, CDR1 is MGHRA and CDR2 is YSYEKL. CDR3 size: 12 residues. The CDR3 loop reads CASSHGGGEQYV. CDR3 DNA sequence: TGCGCCAGCAGCCATGGAGGTGGCGAGCAGTATGTC.

The chain is built from TRBV4-1 and TRBJ1-2; D call uncertain. The CDR3 sequence is 15 residues long. Germline-derived CDR1 and CDR2 are MGHRA and YSYEKL. V gave up 4 bases and J gave up 5 bases, with 17 bases separating them. The CDR3 DNA follows: TGCGCCAGCAGCCCTCCCGGACGTATAAAGTATGGCTACACCTTC. It specifies CASSPPGRIKYGYTF.

Concerning this clonotype itself: The CDR3 ends on some other residue instead of the conserved phenylalanine or tryptophan, so this is likely a read error. The CDR3 loop is CATTIPGLAVPGDLFL. DNA for the CDR3: TGTGCCACTACGATCCCGGGACTAGCGGTCCCCGGGGATCTGTTTTTA. The chain joins TRBV6-1 to TRBJ2-2; 11 bases align to TRBD2. Germline V gene sequence: CDR1 MNHNS, CDR2 SASEGT. This CDR3 region has 16 residues.

This clonotype was picked up many times. The chain joins TRBV5-1 to TRBJ2-6; D gene unclear. The CDR3 covers 18 residues. CDR1 and CDR2 from the germline V gene are SGHRS and YFSETQ. With 0 bases removed from V and 4 bases from J, the gap between germline ends came to 17 bases. This chain's CDR3 is CASSLESPVGFGANVLTF. In DNA, the CDR3 is TGCGCCAGCAGCTTGGAAAGTCCGGTCGGGTTCGGGGCCAACGTCCTGACTTTC.

Worth noting for this clonotype: A much larger clone lies one base from this, so it may be a read error. The chain joins TRBV7-9 to TRBJ2-3; 11 bases line up with TRBD1. The CDR3 runs to 16 residues. The V segment lost 3 bases and the J segment 5 bases; nucleotides outside the gene matches: 7. Germline lookup yields CDR1 SEHNR and CDR2 FQNEAQ (reference sequence). CDR3 in DNA: TGTGCCAGCAGCTTGGGGACAGGGGGTTGGAGAGATACGCAGTATTTT. This sequence encodes CASSLGTGGWRDTQYF.

About this clonotype: Given the absence of the conserved phenylalanine or tryptophan at the CDR3 end, a read error is likely. The chain employs TRBV11-2 and TRBJ2-2; D is ambiguous. Germline V gene lookup returns CDR1 SGHAT and CDR2 FQNNGV. CDR3 length equals 15 residues. In DNA, the CDR3 is TGTGTCAGCAGCTTACGAGGACCAACCACCGTGGAGCTGTTTCTT. It yields the protein CVSSLRGPTTVELFL.